Listed here is a single TCR beta chain. TCRdb re-called the 5' RACE reads and shows each CDR3 protein once, DNA omitted. This sample's table reports about 440,000 distinct CDR3 sequences. The length of the CDR3 is 18 residues. Germline values: CDR1 SGHVS, CDR2 FQNEAQ. This specimen comes from a study of monozygotic twins with inflammatory bowel disease. Source material: blood. The TCR was taken from a human donor with ulcerative colitis or Crohn's disease, or a healthy co-twin of an affected twin (not recorded which). The rearrangement links TRBV7-8 to TRBJ1-6. The CDR3 here is CASSFLRRGTSYNSPLHF.